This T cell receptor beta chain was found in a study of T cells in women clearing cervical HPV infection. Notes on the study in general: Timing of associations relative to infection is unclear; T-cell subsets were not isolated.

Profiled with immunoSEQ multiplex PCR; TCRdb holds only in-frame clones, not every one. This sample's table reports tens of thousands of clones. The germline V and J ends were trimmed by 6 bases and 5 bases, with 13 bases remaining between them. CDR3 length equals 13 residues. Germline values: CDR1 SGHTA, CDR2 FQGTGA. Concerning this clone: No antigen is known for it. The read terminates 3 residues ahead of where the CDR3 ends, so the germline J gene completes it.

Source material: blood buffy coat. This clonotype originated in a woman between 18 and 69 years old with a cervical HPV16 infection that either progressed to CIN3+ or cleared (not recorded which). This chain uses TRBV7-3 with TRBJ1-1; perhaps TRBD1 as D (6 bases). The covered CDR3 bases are TGTGCCAGCAGACAAACAGGGAGGACTGAA. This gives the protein CASRQTGRTE. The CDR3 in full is CASRQTGRTEAFF.